One sample yielded the 26 T cell receptor beta chains listed below, sequenced in a study of cytomegalovirus exposure and HLA in healthy donors. Use of 60 Vbeta and 13 Jbeta primers characterized the PCR. TCRdb's copy holds only in-frame clones and misses some; the assay was immunoSEQ multiplex PCR. This sample has some 100,000 clones, with 76% found just once. Sequenced material: PBMCs. Every receptor here comes from a woman aged 50 to 60 in good health and CMV-seropositive.

A few counts support this clone. This rearrangement joins TRBV7-9 to TRBJ2-7; TRBD2 aligns across 9 bases. Germline V gene data show CDR1 as SEHNR and CDR2 as FQNEAQ (reference sequence). This CDR3 region has 15 residues. Germline trimming cut 1 base from V and 5 bases from J; bases unmatched to any gene: 6. CDR3 sequence: CASSLDQGLADEQYF. CDR3 nucleotides: TGTGCCAGCAGCTTAGATCAGGGACTAGCAGACGAGCAGTACTTC.

This rearrangement joins TRBV19 to TRBJ2-3; D possibly corresponds to TRBD2 (6 bases). V was pared by 8 bases and J by 0 bases, with 12 bases between. Looked up from germline, CDR1 is LNHDA and CDR2 is SQIVND (reference sequence). CDR3 length: 14 amino acids. CDR3 protein: CASGEDTSTDTQYF. CDR3 DNA: TGTGCCAGTGGGGAGGACACTAGCACAGATACGCAGTATTTT.

V gene TRBV5-1 combines with J gene TRBJ2-5, with TRBD1 matching 7 bases. The trim removed 0 bases at V and 11 bases at J, leaving 4 bases unmatched. The CDR3 length is 12 residues. The germline CDR1 and CDR2 sequences are SGHRS and YFSETQ. The CDR3 protein is CASSLGQGRQYF. The CDR3, as DNA: TGCGCCAGCAGCTTGGGACAGGGACGTCAGTACTTC.

Here the CDR3 reads CASSPRDRGSGYTF. The CDR3 DNA reads TGTGCCAGCAGCCCCCGGGACAGGGGCTCAGGCTACACCTTC. The gene calls are TRBV7-2 and TRBJ1-2; TRBD1 matches 10 bases. The CDR3 length is 14 residues. From germline, CDR1 is SGHTA and CDR2 FQGNSA. V dropped 5 bases and J dropped 8; count of bases not matched to a gene: 8.

V is TRBV7-3 and J is TRBJ2-1, with a weak D call TRBD2 (5 bases). This CDR3 has 15 residues. V lost 1 base and J lost 6, with 13 bases in between. Germline V gene lookup returns CDR1 SGHTA and CDR2 FQGTGA. CDR3 in DNA: TGTGCCAGCAGCTTAAGTCACAGCAGCGGCAATGAGCAGTTCTTC. As protein: CASSLSHSSGNEQFF.

The gene calls are TRBV15 and TRBJ1-4, with D hard to call. This CDR3 is built from 16 residues. Germline CDR1 is LNHNV and CDR2 is YYDKDF (reference sequence). V was pared by 0 bases and J by 4 bases, with 12 bases between. CDR3 protein: CATSRERGKGNEKLFF. CDR3 nucleotides: TGTGCCACCAGCAGAGAGCGAGGGAAGGGTAATGAAAAACTGTTTTTT.

In its sample, this clone was seen a few times. J is TRBJ2-6 and V is TRBV4-3; D is unclear. Trimming took off 0 bases at V and 1 base at J, with 16 bases between the two ends. The V gene's germline CDR1 is LGHNA and CDR2 YSLEER. The CDR3 consists of 19 residues. CDR3 sequence (DNA): TGCGCCAGCAGCCAAGAGCTCGTTACGGTGGTATCTGGGGCCAACGTCCTGACTTTC. It encodes CASSQELVTVVSGANVLTF.

V gene TRBV5-1 combines with J gene TRBJ2-7, with D possibly matching TRBD1 (6 bases). The V and J ends lost 4 bases and 2 bases respectively, with 10 bases between them. This CDR3 has 13 residues. Germline V gives CDR1 SGHRS, CDR2 YFSETQ. The CDR3 is CASSGGLTYEQYF. CDR3 DNA: TGCGCCAGCAGCGGGGGCCTTACCTACGAGCAGTACTTC.

This chain joins TRBV10-3 and TRBJ1-6, with 11 bases aligning to TRBD1. Germline CDR1 reads ENHRY; CDR2 reads SYGVKD. V lost 6 bases to trimming and J lost 9 bases; unmatched junction nucleotides: 4. This CDR3 spans 14 amino acids. The CDR3 loop is CAISPGQGVSPLHF. The CDR3 DNA sequence: TGTGCCATCAGCCCGGGACAGGGGGTTTCACCCCTCCACTTT.

The chain joins TRBV5-5 to TRBJ2-3, with TRBD2 matching 10 bases. Germline loops: CDR1 SGHKS, CDR2 YYEKEE (reference sequence). This CDR3 comprises 18 residues. V dropped 0 bases and J dropped 0; count of bases not matched to a gene: 7. The CDR3 coding sequence is TGTGCCAGCAGCTTGGTGGCTAGCGGGGGCTCTAGCACAGATACGCAGTATTTT. Residues: CASSLVASGGSSTDTQYF.

The CDR3 protein is CASSLGPGNTIYF. The CDR3 bases are TGTGCCAGCAGCTTAGGGCCTGGAAACACCATATATTTT. The chain links TRBV7-7 to TRBJ1-3; D not certain. Looked up from germline, CDR1 is SSHAT and CDR2 is FNYEAQ (reference sequence). The CDR3 is made up of 13 amino acids. V was cut by 1 base and J by 2 bases, with 3 bases left in between.

The V call is TRBV9, the J call TRBJ1-2; D perhaps matches TRBD1 (5 bases). The germline V and J ends were trimmed by 0 bases and 4 bases, with 13 bases remaining between them. This CDR3 spans 15 amino acids. In germline, CDR1 is SGDLS, CDR2 YYNGEE. CDR3 sequence: CASSVAVDTPYGYTF. CDR3 coding DNA: TGTGCCAGCAGCGTAGCGGTGGACACCCCCTATGGCTACACCTTC.

The chain joins TRBV15 to TRBJ2-3; tentative D call: TRBD1 (6 bases). Germline V gene sequence: CDR1 LNHNV, CDR2 YYDKDF (reference sequence). The CDR3 consists of 14 residues. Trimming cost V 0 bases and J 8 bases, with 12 bases left between them. The CDR3 region is CATSRDTQGRTQYF. The DNA of the CDR3 is TGTGCCACCAGCAGAGATACTCAGGGGCGTACGCAGTATTTT.

The genes are TRBV21-1 and TRBJ1-1; the D call TRBD1 from the table was never checked on the DNA. TRBV21-1 is assigned pseudogene status. The CDR3 is made up of 16 amino acids. The CDR3 here is CASSKFGTGVSTEAFF. CDR3 nucleotides: TGTGCCAGCAGCAAATTTGGGACAGGGGTATCCACTGAAGCTTTCTTT.

This chain links TRBV5-1 with TRBJ2-6, with TRBD1 identical over 9 bases. The V and J ends lost 1 base and 0 bases, in that order; junction bases with no gene match: 2. Germline V gene sequence: CDR1 SGHRS, CDR2 YFSETQ. The CDR3 runs to 17 residues. This CDR3 reads CASSLTGGSSGANVLTF. CDR3 bases: TGCGCCAGCAGCTTGACAGGGGGCTCCTCTGGGGCCAACGTCCTGACTTTC. Variable domain in full (rest from reference TRBV5-1 and TRBJ2-6): KAGVTQTPRYLIKTRGQQVTLSCSPISGHRSVSWYQQTPGQGLQFLFEYFSETQRNKGNFPGRFSGRQFSNSRSEMNVSTLELGDSALYLCASSLTGGSSGANVLTFGAGSRLTVL.

Note on this clone: The germline gene is not matched at one end of the junction; a read error may be the cause. The genes are TRBV28 and TRBJ2-5, with TRBD2 matching over 7 bases. CDR3 length: 15 amino acids. Germline CDR1 reads MDHEN; CDR2 reads SYDVKM. The DNA of the CDR3 is TGTGCCAGCACCCCCCGAACGGGAGGCCAAGGGACCCAGTACTTC. It is translated as CASTPRTGGQGTQYF.

The chain links TRBV7-2 to TRBJ2-7; D call uncertain. Germline V gene lookup returns CDR1 SGHTA and CDR2 FQGNSA. V was shortened by 0 bases and J by 4 bases, with 7 bases between the two germline ends. The CDR3 has 13 residues. The DNA of the CDR3 is TGTGCCAGCAGCTTAGCGCTCAGGTACGAGCAGTACTTC. Translating gives CASSLALRYEQYF.

The J gene is TRBJ2-2, the V gene TRBV9; TRBD2 matches 10 bases. This CDR3 is built from 18 residues. Looked up from germline, CDR1 is SGDLS and CDR2 is YYNGEE. Germline trimming cut 1 base from V and 5 bases from J; bases unmatched to any gene: 11. CDR3 bases: TGTGCCAGCAGCGTAAGAGCGGGAGGGCCGGGGGAGACCGGGGAGCTGTTTTTT. It translates to CASSVRAGGPGETGELFF. Full variable domain (remainder filled in from reference TRBV9 and TRBJ2-2): DSGVTQTPKHLITATGQRVTLRCSPRSGDLSVYWYQQSLDQGLQFLIQYYNGEERAKGNILERFSAQQFPDLHSELNLSSLELGDSALYFCASSVRAGGPGETGELFFGEGSRLTVL.

The chain links TRBV6-6 to TRBJ2-7; possible D gene TRBD1, 5 bases. The CDR3 has 13 amino acids. Germline assignment: CDR1 MNHNY and CDR2 SVGAGI (reference sequence). With 1 base removed from V and 3 bases from J, the gap between germline ends came to 7 bases. As DNA, the CDR3 is TGTGCCAGCAGTTACTTTGACAGCTACGAGCAGTACTTC. Protein product: CASSYFDSYEQYF.

This clone was seen a handful of times. The V and J genes are TRBV27 and TRBJ2-1; weak D call: TRBD1 (6 bases). Germline CDR1 is MNHEY and CDR2 is SMNVEV (reference sequence). CDR3 length equals 13 residues. V lost 5 bases and J 9 bases, leaving 14 bases between the germline ends. The CDR3 loop reads CASSVHRESEQFF. DNA for the CDR3: TGTGCCAGCAGTGTGCACAGGGAGAGTGAGCAGTTCTTC.

The chain couples TRBV29-1 to TRBJ1-1; D is perhaps TRBD1 (6 bases). The CDR3 is made up of 14 amino acids. CDR1 is SQVTM and CDR2 is ANQGSEA in the germline V gene. Trimming removed 5 bases from V and 0 bases from J, with 13 bases in between. CDR3 loop: CSVSSRGMNTEAFF. CDR3 nucleotides: TGCAGCGTTTCATCCAGGGGAATGAACACTGAAGCTTTCTTT.

This clone was counted once. The rearrangement links TRBV18 to TRBJ2-3; 10 bases line up with TRBD1. The trim removed 4 bases at V and 1 base at J, leaving 2 bases unmatched. Germline V CDR1 and CDR2: KGHSH, LQKENI. This CDR3 region has 15 residues. The CDR3 sequence: CASSLDRGRTDTQYF. CDR3 DNA sequence: TGTGCCAGCTCACTAGACAGGGGGCGCACAGATACGCAGTATTTT. The full variable domain, in which reference TRBV18 and TRBJ2-3 provide the parts outside the CDR3, is NAGVMQNPRHLVRRRGQEARLRCSPMKGHSHVYWYRQLPEEGLKFMVYLQKENIIDESGMPKERFSAEFPKEGPSILRIQQVVRGDSAAYFCASSLDRGRTDTQYFGPGTRLTVL.

The gene calls are TRBV7-2 and TRBJ2-5; 8 bases line up with TRBD2. The V and J ends lost 2 bases and 7 bases, in that order; junction bases with no gene match: 9. This CDR3 is 15 amino acids long. The germline V gene has CDR1 SGHTA and CDR2 FQGNSA. The CDR3: CASSLSGGAEGTQYF. CDR3 bases: TGTGCCAGCAGCTTATCCGGGGGGGCCGAGGGGACCCAGTACTTC.

The chain uses TRBV28 and TRBJ1-2; D gene uncertain. In germline, CDR1 is MDHEN, CDR2 SYDVKM. Deletions cut 5 bases from V and 8 bases from J, with 12 bases between. The CDR3 has 12 residues. The CDR3 sequence is CASSPAWSGYTF. CDR3 DNA sequence: TGTGCCAGCAGTCCCGCATGGAGCGGCTACACCTTC.

J is TRBJ1-1 and V is TRBV7-8; TRBD1 matches at 7 bases. Germline CDR1 and CDR2: SGHVS and FQNEAQ. Trimming cost V 2 bases and J 8 bases; bases outside gene matches: 5. CDR3 length: 13 amino acids. CDR3 protein: CASSLNRQGEAFF. In nucleotides, the CDR3 is TGTGCCAGCAGCTTAAATAGACAGGGCGAAGCTTTCTTT.

V gene TRBV5-6 combines with J gene TRBJ2-5; D is perhaps TRBD2 (7 bases). This CDR3 is built from 16 residues. Per the germline V gene, CDR1 is SGHDT and CDR2 is YYEEEE. V was trimmed by 3 bases and J by 10 bases, leaving 25 bases between them. CDR3 nucleotides: TGTGCCAGCAGCTCGGACCTGGGGGGGGCGGGAGACTTCCAGTACTTC. Residues: CASSSDLGGAGDFQYF.